What follows are 28 T cell receptor beta chains derived from one specimen sequenced in a study of identical twins. One entry per CDR3 protein results from TCRdb running MiXCR on the 5' RACE reads. This table has about 330,000 distinct CDR3 sequences, more than 9% appearing once. The same sample was also used in a study of yellow fever vaccine responses in identical twins.

The sequenced material came from CD8+ T cells sorted from blood. The receptors were gathered from a woman under 30 in good health.

This clonotype was counted ten times or more. CDR3: CASAQGWGGRTPYEQYF. CDR3 in DNA: TGTGCCAGCGCACAAGGGTGGGGCGGGAGGACGCCCTACGAGCAGTACTTC. The rearrangement uses TRBV4-2 and TRBJ2-7; 8 bases are a match to TRBD2. Germline values: CDR1 LGHNA, CDR2 YNFKEQ. Trimming at V came to 8 bases and at J to 2 bases, leaving 17 bases not matched to a gene. This CDR3 has 17 residues.

The chain has TRBV2 and TRBJ2-5; D ambiguous. V shed 3 bases and J shed 3 bases, with 8 bases lying between them. The CDR3 covers 13 residues. Germline V gene data show CDR1 as SNHLY and CDR2 as FYNNEI. The CDR3 DNA follows: TGTGCCAGCAGTGAGATAGGAGAAGAGACCCAGTACTTC. It yields the protein CASSEIGEETQYF.

V gene TRBV25-1 combines with J gene TRBJ2-2; the D is unclear. V was pared by 4 bases and J by 4 bases, with 7 bases between. The CDR3 sequence is 13 residues long. Germline V gene lookup returns CDR1 MGHDK and CDR2 SYGVNS. Here the CDR3 DNA reads TGTGCCAGCAGTGCGGGTATCACCGGGGAGCTGTTTTTT. It encodes CASSAGITGELFF.

A few counts support this clonotype. This chain links TRBV12-5 with TRBJ1-1, with D possibly TRBD1 on 6 matching bases. Trimming took 0 bases from V and 1 from J, leaving 9 bases between them. The germline V gene has CDR1 LGHNT and CDR2 FRNRAP. CDR3 length equals 15 residues. CDR3 sequence: CASGLVGAGNTEAFF. CDR3 DNA: TGTGCTAGTGGTTTGGTGGGGGCAGGGAACACTGAAGCTTTCTTT.

This clonotype has ten or more counts. The chain joins TRBV7-8 to TRBJ1-5; perhaps TRBD1 as D (5 bases). This CDR3 has 14 residues. The ends were cut back, 6 bases at V and 4 bases at J, with 13 bases in the middle. Germline V CDR1 and CDR2: SGHVS, FQNEAQ. The CDR3 loop is CASSSGSGNQPQHF. The CDR3 DNA sequence: TGTGCCAGCAGTTCAGGGTCGGGGAATCAGCCCCAGCATTTT.

The rearrangement joins TRBV4-1 to TRBJ2-7; 10 bases match TRBD2. V shed 0 bases and J 5 bases; nucleotides not matched to a gene: 10. The CDR3 runs 17 residues. Germline V gene data show CDR1 as MGHRA and CDR2 as YSYEKL. This CDR3 reads CASSQDGPSGRAHEQYF. The CDR3 DNA sequence: TGCGCCAGCAGCCAAGATGGTCCCAGCGGGAGGGCCCACGAGCAGTACTTC.

This clonotype was observed at least ten times. This CDR3 is CASSQDGTSVYNEQFF. In nucleotides, the CDR3 is TGCGCCAGCAGCCAAGATGGGACTAGCGTCTACAATGAGCAGTTCTTC. V and J are TRBV4-1 and TRBJ2-1, with TRBD2 identical over 10 bases. Germline V gene sequence: CDR1 MGHRA, CDR2 YSYEKL. The CDR3 consists of 16 residues. J gave up 3 bases and V 0 bases, and 2 bases lay outside the gene matches.

V gene TRBV3-1 combines with J gene TRBJ2-7; no definite D call. The germline CDR1 and CDR2 sequences are LGHDT and YNNKEL (reference sequence). This CDR3 spans 12 amino acids. Trimming cost V 2 bases and J 3 bases, with 5 bases left between them. CDR3 DNA sequence: TGTGCCAGCAGCCAACCAGACTACGAGCAGTACGTC. Translated: CASSQPDYEQYV.

The J gene is TRBJ2-3, the V gene TRBV20-1; TRBD2 matches 8 bases. CDR1 and CDR2 from the germline V gene are DFQATT and SNEGSKA (reference sequence). V lost 0 bases, J lost 1 base, and 3 bases stayed unmatched. The length of the CDR3 is 15 residues. CDR3 bases: TGCAGTGCTAGAGAGCGGGGGGCACGCACAGATACGCAGTATTTT. As protein: CSARERGARTDTQYF.

This clonotype was counted between two and nine times. The J gene is TRBJ2-7, the V gene TRBV27; either TRBD1 or TRBD2 may fit D (5 bases each). The CDR3 has 15 residues. V lost 5 bases and J lost 0, with 14 bases in between. CDR1 MNHEY and CDR2 SMNVEV come from the germline V gene (reference sequence). The CDR3 spells CASSTLGGVSYEQYF. The DNA of the CDR3 is TGTGCCAGCAGTACACTTGGGGGAGTCTCCTACGAGCAGTACTTC.

The rearrangement uses TRBV7-3 and TRBJ2-1; TRBD2 aligns across 7 bases. The CDR3 is 16 amino acids. Losses at the gene ends were 2 bases for V and 10 bases for J; bases not matched to a gene: 14. Looked up from germline, CDR1 is SGHTA and CDR2 is FQGTGA. The CDR3 DNA follows: TGTGCCAGCAGCTTACTCGGCCCGGGGGGTGATAGGGAGCAGTTCTTC. Residues: CASSLLGPGGDREQFF.

The chain couples TRBV20-1 to TRBJ2-7; D is possibly TRBD1 (6 bases). The CDR3 runs to 14 residues. Trimming took off 3 bases at V and 5 bases at J, with 17 bases between the two ends. Germline loops: CDR1 DFQATT, CDR2 SNEGSKA (reference sequence). The CDR3 reads CSASSPSRDNEQYV. The DNA for the CDR3 is TGCAGTGCTAGTTCACCTTCCCGGGACAACGAGCAGTACGTC.

The chain employs TRBV10-1 and TRBJ2-1; 9 bases align to TRBD2. V was clipped by 6 bases and J by 10 bases; unmatched bases: 16. Germline lookup yields CDR1 WNHNN and CDR2 SYGVQD (reference sequence). The CDR3 runs to 16 residues. The CDR3 loop reads CASSSGELREGREQFF. Written as DNA, the CDR3 is TGCGCCAGCAGCTCGGGGGAATTGCGGGAGGGCCGAGAGCAGTTCTTC.

This clonotype turned up a few times. The chain carries TRBV7-9 and TRBJ2-2; TRBD1 agrees at 9 bases. The CDR3 extends over 17 amino acids. The ends lost 4 bases at V and 7 bases at J; junction bases unmatched: 13. Germline assignment: CDR1 SEHNR and CDR2 FQNEAQ (reference sequence). The CDR3 DNA is TGTGCCAGCAGCTCCTCACTTGGGACAGGGAGCGACGGGGAGCTGTTTTTT. Its protein is CASSSSLGTGSDGELFF.

This clonotype was seen more than once but under ten times. The rearrangement uses TRBV15 and TRBJ2-5; no firm D call. The CDR3 has 14 amino acids. Trimming removed 3 bases from V and 5 bases from J, with 13 bases in between. The germline V gene has CDR1 LNHNV and CDR2 YYDKDF (reference sequence). The CDR3 region has the DNA TGTGCCACCAGCAGTTTGTTGGGTGGGGAGACCCAGTACTTC. This gives the protein CATSSLLGGETQYF. Full variable domain (rest looked up from reference TRBV15 and TRBJ2-5): DAMVIQNPRYQVTQFGKPVTLSCSQTLNHNVMYWYQQKSSQAPKLLFHYYDKDFNNEADTPDNFQSRRPNTSFCFLDIRSPGLGDTAMYLCATSSLLGGETQYFGPGTRLLVL.

A few counts support this clonotype. One end of the junction does not line up with germline, which may come from a read error. The rearrangement uses TRBV3-1 and TRBJ2-1; 9 nucleotides line up with TRBD2. Germline values: CDR1 LGHDT, CDR2 YNNKEL (reference sequence). This CDR3 comprises 17 residues. CDR3 in amino acids: CASTQYPEREVGDEQFF. The CDR3 nucleotides read TGTGCCAGCACCCAATATCCCGAGCGGGAGGTGGGCGATGAGCAGTTCTTC.

This clonotype has at least ten counts. The rearrangement uses TRBV12-3 or TRBV12-4 and TRBJ2-5; 10 bases align to TRBD1. Losses at the gene ends were 4 bases for V and 5 bases for J; bases not matched to a gene: 13. The CDR3 loop spans 17 amino acids. CDR3 in DNA: TGTGCCAGCAGTTCGTTTTTGGGACAGGGGTTGGAGGAGACCCAGTACTTC. Amino acids: CASSSFLGQGLEETQYF.

This clonotype appeared a few times. The chain is built from TRBV12-3 or TRBV12-4 and TRBJ2-7; 14 bases are shared with TRBD2. The CDR3 is 18 amino acids. V lost 6 bases, J lost 1 base, and 11 bases stayed unmatched. CDR3 bases: TGTGCCAGCAGCGGGACTAGCGGGAGTCTAGGATGGTCCTACGAGCAGTACTTC. It specifies CASSGTSGSLGWSYEQYF.

This clonotype was seen a few times. This rearrangement joins TRBV7-8 to TRBJ2-7, with D unclear. The CDR3 sequence is 14 residues long. Germline CDR1 is SGHVS and CDR2 is FQNEAQ. V lost 4 bases and J lost 2, with 12 bases in between. The CDR3 sequence: CASSSPLRPYEQYF. DNA for the CDR3: TGTGCCAGCAGCTCTCCCTTGAGGCCCTACGAGCAGTACTTC. Together with reference TRBV7-8 and TRBJ2-7, the CDR3 gives the full variable domain: GAGVSQSPRYKVAKRGQDVALRCDPISGHVSLFWYQQALGQGPEFLTYFQNEAQLDKSGLPSDRFFAERPEGSVSTLKIQRTQQEDSAVYLCASSSPLRPYEQYFGPGTRLTVT.

This sequence joins TRBV12-3 or TRBV12-4 and TRBJ2-7; 9 nucleotides agree with TRBD1. The CDR3 runs to 12 residues. Losses at the gene ends were 5 bases for V and 5 bases for J; bases not matched to a gene: 1. CDR3 in DNA: TGTGCCAGCAGTCGACAGGGGGACGAGCAGTACTTC. As protein: CASSRQGDEQYF.

This clonotype occurred a few times. This chain links TRBV5-5 with TRBJ1-1, with D hard to call. Trimming removed 6 bases from V and 4 bases from J, with 19 bases in between. Germline values: CDR1 SGHKS, CDR2 YYEKEE (reference sequence). The CDR3 is made up of 15 amino acids. In DNA, the CDR3 is TGTGCCAGCATCTTTATGTCCGCCGTCGGCACTGAAGCTTTCTTT. Translating gives CASIFMSAVGTEAFF.

The V gene is TRBV10-2, the J gene TRBJ2-1, with 10 bases aligning to TRBD2. The CDR3 contains 16 residues. CDR1 is WSHSY, CDR2 SAAADI, per germline. The trim removed 9 bases at V and 7 bases at J, leaving 15 bases unmatched. The CDR3 reads CASEGLAGVQNNEQFF. The CDR3 DNA is TGCGCCAGTGAGGGGCTAGCGGGAGTCCAGAATAATGAGCAGTTCTTC.

This clonotype has just a few counts. This rearrangement joins TRBV3-1 to TRBJ1-3; D uncertain. This CDR3 is built from 15 residues. CDR1 and CDR2 from the germline V gene are LGHDT and YNNKEL (reference sequence). V dropped 0 bases and J dropped 5 bases, with 11 bases sitting between them. The CDR3 region has the DNA TGTGCCAGCAGCCAAGATTTGGCCCCAAGAAACACCATATATTTT. Translation gives CASSQDLAPRNTIYF.

This clonotype was observed a few times. V gene TRBV3-1 combines with J gene TRBJ2-7, with unresolved D. The CDR3 is 13 residues long. V dropped 1 base and J dropped 4 bases, with 8 bases sitting between them. Germline V gene data show CDR1 as LGHDT and CDR2 as YNNKEL (reference sequence). CDR3 in amino acids: CASSQVLGYEQYF. The CDR3, as DNA: TGTGCCAGCAGCCAAGTTCTAGGTTACGAGCAGTACTTC.

CDR3 sequence: CASSQEGNGGLDEQFF. CDR3 nucleotide sequence: TGCGCCAGCAGCCAAGAGGGGAACGGGGGCCTCGATGAGCAGTTCTTC. V gene TRBV4-1 combines with J gene TRBJ2-1, with D perhaps TRBD1 or TRBD2 (6 bases each). Looked up from germline, CDR1 is MGHRA and CDR2 is YSYEKL. V was pared by 0 bases and J by 8 bases, with 17 bases between. This CDR3 comprises 16 residues.

The chain has TRBV2 and TRBJ2-5; TRBD1 or TRBD2 may be the D gene (5 bases each). Deletions cut 7 bases from V and 2 bases from J, with 17 bases between. The germline CDR1 and CDR2 sequences are SNHLY and FYNNEI. This CDR3 spans 15 amino acids. CDR3 amino acids: CASTRVGERQETQYF. The CDR3 bases are TGTGCCAGCACCAGAGTGGGGGAACGGCAAGAGACCCAGTACTTC.

This clonotype has more than one count but fewer than ten. The V and J genes are TRBV24-1 and TRBJ1-1; tentatively, D is TRBD1 (6 bases). The CDR3 is 12 residues long. V was trimmed by 9 bases and J by 0 bases, leaving 7 bases between them. The germline CDR1 and CDR2 sequences are KGHDR and SFDVKD. CDR3 region: CATQGMNTEAFF. CDR3 nucleotide sequence: TGTGCCACCCAGGGGATGAACACTGAAGCTTTCTTT.

This chain joins TRBV15 and TRBJ2-7; 7 nucleotides align to TRBD2. Germline V gives CDR1 LNHNV, CDR2 YYDKDF (reference sequence). This CDR3 spans 18 amino acids. Trimming at V came to 0 bases and at J to 7 bases, leaving 18 bases not matched to a gene. The CDR3 spells CATSRDLAGDPSPGEQYF. CDR3 in DNA: TGTGCCACCAGCAGAGATTTGGCGGGAGATCCCTCCCCGGGGGAGCAGTACTTC. The whole variable domain, remainder taken from reference TRBV15 and TRBJ2-7, is DAMVIQNPRYQVTQFGKPVTLSCSQTLNHNVMYWYQQKSSQAPKLLFHYYDKDFNNEADTPDNFQSRRPNTSFCFLDIRSPGLGDTAMYLCATSRDLAGDPSPGEQYFGPGTRLTVT.